The clone carrying this T cell receptor beta chain appeared a few times. The antigen is unknown. The data were obtained in a study of CD8 T cells in ankylosing spondylitis. General study points: It appeared that ankylosing spondylitis blood was characterized by a TCR beta motif of several highly homologous variants. Reported data indicate significant enrichment of disease-linked clones within matched ankylosing spondylitis synovial fluid.

CDR1 MNHNS and CDR2 SASEGT come from the germline V gene. The CDR3 runs to 16 residues. The ends were cut back, 6 bases at V and 6 bases at J, with 21 bases in the middle. The TCR beta libraries were generated through quantitative 5'-RACE incorporating molecular barcodes. One entry per CDR3 protein results from TCRdb running MiXCR on the 5' RACE reads. This table has 650,000 to 800,000 distinct CDR3 sequences, around 20% appearing once. The sequenced sample was blood, either unsorted or a sorted T cell fraction (not recorded which). This chain joins TRBV6-1 and TRBJ2-1, with TRBD2 as a possible D gene (7 bases). The TCR sequence derives from a male donor with ankylosing spondylitis. CDR3 amino acids: CASSPGGGGPGNEQFF. The CDR3 DNA follows: TGTGCCAGCAGCCCCGGTGGGGGGGGGCCTGGCAATGAGCAGTTCTTC.